Listed here is a single T cell receptor beta chain. J was trimmed by 1 base and V by 4 bases; bases with no gene match: 7. CDR3 length equals 16 residues. CDR1 is SGHAT, CDR2 FQDESV, per germline (reference sequence). This entry comes from a study of cytomegalovirus exposure and HLA in healthy donors. Across the whole study: In an early release, HLA-typed donors contributed 77 million or so unique TCR sequences.

The study ran its PCR with 60 Vbeta and 13 Jbeta primers. Assay: immunoSEQ multiplex PCR; the TCRdb copy retains only in-frame clones and omits some. This table has approximately 150,000 clones, 70% to 85% appearing once. Sequencing was performed on PBMCs. This chain links TRBV11-1 with TRBJ2-5; TRBD1 aligns across 9 bases. The TCR was taken from a man aged 35-49 years in good health and CMV-seronegative. The CDR3: CASSSGTGPFQETQYF. CDR3 DNA sequence: TGTGCCAGCAGCTCCGGGACAGGGCCCTTCCAAGAGACCCAGTACTTC. Together with reference TRBV11-1 and TRBJ2-5, the CDR3 gives the full variable domain: EAEVAQSPRYKITEKSQAVAFWCDPISGHATLYWYRQILGQGPELLVQFQDESVVDDSQLPKDRFSAERLKGVDSTLKIQPAELGDSAMYLCASSSGTGPFQETQYFGPGTRLLVL.